The 31 T cell receptor beta chains in this list originate from one sample, sequenced in a study of post-analysis software for immune sequencing data. Study conclusions and caveats: About 5 TRBV segments appeared more often in patients than in controls, and TRBV5-6, TRBV5-1 and TRBV20-1 were among these.

These receptors' antigens are unknown. cDNA libraries of TCR beta carried unique molecular identifiers. TCRdb reprocessed the PCR reads with MiXCR, giving one entry per CDR3 protein. The sample has 380,000 or so distinct CDR3 sequences; less than 40% are singletons. The material sequenced was blood. The origin of the receptors is a girl aged 10 to 17 with multiple sclerosis.

Only a few counts were recorded for this clonotype. This rearrangement joins TRBV6-5 to TRBJ2-3; D possibly corresponds to TRBD1 (5 bases). V lost 4 bases and J 3 bases, leaving 17 bases between the germline ends. The germline gives CDR1 MNHEY, CDR2 SVGAGI. The CDR3 sequence is 16 residues long. CDR3 protein: CASSFRKGLGTDTQYF. DNA for the CDR3: TGTGCCAGCAGTTTCCGGAAGGGGTTAGGAACAGATACGCAGTATTTT.

This clonotype was seen a few times. The rearrangement joins TRBV5-1 to TRBJ2-5, with 13 positions matching TRBD2. The CDR3 is made up of 19 amino acids. Germline V CDR1 and CDR2: SGHRS, YFSETQ. With 3 bases clipped from V and 6 bases from J, the junction kept 17 bases outside the gene matches. The CDR3 DNA is TGCGCCAGCAGCTGGCCCCCACTAGCGGGGGGGCCCGGGTTAAAGACCCAGTACTTC. Its protein is CASSWPPLAGGPGLKTQYF.

The V gene is TRBV9, the J gene TRBJ1-4; D not resolved. Looked up from germline, CDR1 is SGDLS and CDR2 is YYNGEE. Trimming pared 0 bases from V and 7 bases from J, leaving 13 bases between. There are 15 residues in the CDR3. CDR3 loop: CASSVVGRVGEKLFF. The CDR3 DNA follows: TGTGCCAGCAGCGTAGTAGGGCGAGTCGGTGAAAAACTGTTTTTT.

This clonotype appeared a few times. CDR3 residues: CASSPGGRTEAFF. The CDR3 nucleotides are TGTGCCAGCAGTCCAGGGGGAAGGACTGAAGCTTTCTTT. The chain couples TRBV9 to TRBJ1-1; 7 nucleotides align to TRBD1. Germline CDR1 and CDR2: SGDLS and YYNGEE. V lost 5 bases and J lost 5; bases outside the gene matches: 6. There are 13 residues in the CDR3. Combining the CDR3 with reference TRBV9 and TRBJ1-1 gives the whole variable domain DSGVTQTPKHLITATGQRVTLRCSPRSGDLSVYWYQQSLDQGLQFLIQYYNGEERAKGNILERFSAQQFPDLHSELNLSSLELGDSALYFCASSPGGRTEAFFGQGTRLTVV.

The chain combines TRBV20-1 with TRBJ2-1, with 7 nucleotides matching TRBD1. The CDR3 contains 15 residues. The J segment lost 1 base and the V segment lost 2 bases, leaving 5 bases of the junction unmatched. Germline lookup yields CDR1 DFQATT and CDR2 SNEGSKA (reference sequence). CDR3 bases: TGCAGTGCTAGACTTACAGGGGCTTCCTACAATGAGCAGTTCTTC. Protein: CSARLTGASYNEQFF.

The chain couples TRBV29-1 to TRBJ1-2, with D uncertain. Per germline, CDR1 SQVTM and CDR2 ANQGSEA. This CDR3 has 12 residues. The germline V and J ends were trimmed by 0 bases and 8 bases, with 10 bases remaining between them. CDR3 in amino acids: CSVEDRPSGYTF. Here the CDR3 DNA reads TGCAGCGTTGAAGATCGACCCAGCGGCTACACCTTC.

On this clonotype: A much bigger clone sits one base away, suggesting this may be a read error. The V and J genes are TRBV7-2 and TRBJ1-2; 9 bases fit TRBD1. Germline CDR1 is SGHTA and CDR2 is FQGNSA. The CDR3 spans 14 residues. CDR3 DNA: TGTGCCAGCAGCCACGGACAGGGGAACTATGGCTACATCTTC. Translated, it gives CASSHGQGNYGYIF.

V is TRBV7-9 and J is TRBJ1-1, with D tentatively TRBD1 (5 bases). The germline CDR1 and CDR2 sequences are SEHNR and FQNEAQ (reference sequence). The CDR3 covers 14 residues. Between the trimmed V and J ends, which lost 6 bases and 0 bases, there was a span of 11 bases. DNA of the CDR3: TGTGCCAGCAGGATAGACAGTTTGAACACTGAAGCTTTCTTT. Its protein is CASRIDSLNTEAFF.

Only a few counts were recorded for this clonotype. CDR3 amino acids: CASSQDGYRVGGYTF. The CDR3, as DNA: TGTGCCAGCAGCCAAGATGGTTACAGGGTAGGCGGCTACACCTTC. The V call is TRBV14, the J call TRBJ1-2, with a tentative D call TRBD1 (6 bases). This CDR3 spans 15 amino acids. Germline V gene lookup returns CDR1 SGHDN and CDR2 FVKESK. V gave up 0 bases and J gave up 8 bases, with 16 bases separating them.

The chain links TRBV28 to TRBJ1-5; a weak D match, TRBD1 (6 bases). V was clipped by 6 bases and J by 7 bases, with 22 bases between them. The CDR3 is 16 residues long. Germline lookup yields CDR1 MDHEN and CDR2 SYDVKM. DNA for the CDR3: TGTGCCAGCAGGGCGCAGGGGACTTTTGGGGGGCAGCCCCAGCATTTT. Translation: CASRAQGTFGGQPQHF.

This clonotype showed up just a few times. The chain recombines TRBV27 with TRBJ2-7; 11 nucleotides align to TRBD2. V shed 6 bases and J 3 bases; nucleotides not matched to a gene: 10. This CDR3 comprises 16 residues. Looked up from germline, CDR1 is MNHEY and CDR2 is SMNVEV (reference sequence). The CDR3, as DNA: TGTGCCAGCAGCTGGAGCGGGACTAGCGGTTTCTACGAGCAGTACTTC. Translation: CASSWSGTSGFYEQYF.

The J gene is TRBJ1-1, the V gene TRBV5-1; D is ambiguous. Germline V gene lookup returns CDR1 SGHRS and CDR2 YFSETQ. V gave up 0 bases and J gave up 3 bases, with 9 bases separating them. The CDR3 totals 14 residues. The CDR3 nucleotides are TGCGCCAGCAGCTTGGGACCGCGGGACACTGAAGCTTTCTTT. Encoded protein: CASSLGPRDTEAFF.

In its sample, this clonotype was seen a few times. The V call is TRBV7-9, the J call TRBJ2-5, with D possibly TRBD1 on 5 matching bases. The DNA end lines up better with TRBJ2-7; the J call may be wrong. The CDR3 loop spans 16 amino acids. Germline V gene sequence: CDR1 SEHNR, CDR2 FQNEAQ (reference sequence). In DNA, the CDR3 is TGTGCCAGCAGCTTAGGGTCCCGGACACTGGACGGCGAGCAGTACTTC. Translated: CASSLGSRTLDGEQYF.

The table lists this clonotype with a few counts. The rearrangement joins TRBV18 to TRBJ2-5; the match to TRBD2 covers 10 bases. Germline V gene lookup returns CDR1 KGHSH and CDR2 LQKENI. Trimming took 3 bases from V and 5 from J; bases not matched to a gene: 6. The CDR3 loop spans 15 amino acids. The CDR3 spells CASSPAGLAKETQYF. The DNA for the CDR3 is TGTGCCAGCTCACCGGCGGGACTAGCGAAGGAGACCCAGTACTTC.

The gene calls are TRBV6-6 and TRBJ1-2; no definite D call. V was pared by 0 bases and J by 4 bases, with 12 bases between. The CDR3 covers 15 residues. Germline lookup yields CDR1 MNHNY and CDR2 SVGAGI (reference sequence). The CDR3 coding sequence is TGTGCCAGCAGTTACTCGGAGGACGGTTTCTATGGCTACACCTTC. It translates to CASSYSEDGFYGYTF.

This chain links TRBV7-2 with TRBJ1-1; possible D gene TRBD1, 5 bases. The CDR3 runs to 12 residues. Germline V CDR1 and CDR2: SGHTA, FQGNSA. V was pared by 2 bases and J by 11 bases, with 12 bases between. CDR3 in DNA: TGTGCCAGCAGCTTAATCTTAGGGGAGGCTTTCTTT. Encoded protein: CASSLILGEAFF. Supplemented by reference TRBV7-2 and TRBJ1-1, the full variable domain reads GAGVSQSPSNKVTEKGKDVELRCDPISGHTALYWYRQSLGQGLEFLIYFQGNSAPDKSGLPSDRFSAERTGGSVSTLTIQRTQQEDSAVYLCASSLILGEAFFGQGTRLTVV.

On this clonotype itself: A much larger clone lies one base from this, so it may be a read error. The rearrangement links TRBV6-2 or TRBV6-3 to TRBJ2-6; D is possibly TRBD2 (5 bases). CDR3 length: 17 amino acids. CDR1 and CDR2 (germline): MNHEY, SVGEGT. The CDR3 sequence is CANSYGVMGSGANVLTF. For the CDR3, the DNA is TGTGCCAACAGTTACGGGGTCATGGGCTCTGGGGCCAACGTCCTGACTTTC.

The chain uses TRBV11-2 and TRBJ1-3, with 9 bases aligning to TRBD1. With V trimmed by 6 bases and J by 1 base, 7 bases remained unmatched. The CDR3 sequence is 16 residues long. Germline-derived CDR1 and CDR2 are SGHAT and FQNNGV. The CDR3: CASRSVQGASGNTIYF. The CDR3 DNA reads TGTGCCAGCAGGAGTGTACAGGGGGCTTCTGGAAACACCATATATTTT. The variable domain in full, with the rest retrieved from reference TRBV11-2 and TRBJ1-3, is EAGVAQSPRYKIIEKRQSVAFWCNPISGHATLYWYQQILGQGPKLLIQFQNNGVVDDSQLPKDRFSAERLKGVDSTLKIQPAKLEDSAVYLCASRSVQGASGNTIYFGEGSWLTVV.

The chain is built from TRBV6-2 or TRBV6-3 and TRBJ2-1; D might be TRBD1 or TRBD2, each matching 5 bases. CDR1 MNHEY and CDR2 SVGEGT come from the germline V gene. V was pared by 7 bases and J by 15 bases, with 22 bases between. The CDR3 runs to 13 residues. DNA for the CDR3: TGTGCCAGCACCCGAACCGGGACCCACAATCTGTTCTTC. Translating it yields CASTRTGTHNLFF.

In its sample, this clonotype was seen a few times. V gene TRBV5-1 combines with J gene TRBJ2-7; 8 bases fit TRBD1. The V gene's germline CDR1 is SGHRS and CDR2 YFSETQ. The CDR3 has 15 residues. V dropped 4 bases and J dropped 3; count of bases not matched to a gene: 9. DNA of the CDR3: TGCGCCAGCAGCGAGACCCCCGGGACAGGCTACGAGCAGTACTTC. It is translated as CASSETPGTGYEQYF.

This clonotype has more than one count but fewer than ten. The chain employs TRBV9 and TRBJ2-7; 12 bases line up with TRBD2. Gene TRBJ2-5 matches the end of the DNA better, so the J call may be wrong. Germline assignment: CDR1 SGDLS and CDR2 YYNGEE. The CDR3 runs 16 residues. The CDR3 coding sequence is TGTGCCAGCAGCGTAGGGACTAGCGGGGTTCAAGAGACCCAGTACTTC. Its protein product is CASSVGTSGVQETQYF.

This clonotype was found a few times. The V and J genes are TRBV5-1 and TRBJ2-5; the D gene is possibly TRBD1 (6 bases). V lost 1 base and J lost 11, with 12 bases in between. Germline values: CDR1 SGHRS, CDR2 YFSETQ. The CDR3 covers 12 residues. This chain's CDR3 is CASSLTGLEQYF. The CDR3 DNA follows: TGCGCCAGCAGCTTGACAGGGCTGGAGCAGTACTTC.

The chain combines TRBV7-6 with TRBJ2-1; 7 bases align to TRBD2. The germline V gene encodes CDR1 SGHVS and CDR2 FNYEAQ. V lost 5 bases and J lost 13; bases outside the gene matches: 20. The CDR3 has 16 residues. Here the CDR3 DNA reads TGTGCCAGCAGCCCCATAGGACTAGACGTTAGAGAGACCCAGTTCTTC. It specifies CASSPIGLDVRETQFF.

This clonotype was seen a few times. The CDR3 coding sequence is TGTGCCAGCAGCTCCGGGGTTGGGGGGAATCCACAAGAGACCCAGTTCTTC. It codes for CASSSGVGGNPQETQFF. This chain links TRBV7-6 with TRBJ2-5; D is perhaps TRBD2 (6 bases). The DNA end lines up better with TRBJ2-1; the J call may be wrong. The CDR3 is 17 residues long. CDR1 SGHVS and CDR2 FNYEAQ come from the germline V gene.

This clonotype was counted between two and nine times. The chain is built from TRBV7-3 and TRBJ1-1; possibly TRBD1 for D (6 bases). Germline assignment: CDR1 SGHTA and CDR2 FQGTGA. The CDR3 is made up of 14 amino acids. The germline V and J ends were trimmed by 5 bases and 4 bases, with 14 bases remaining between them. The CDR3 DNA sequence: TGTGCCAGCAGCCAAGACGGGGGCGGCACTGAAGCTTTCTTT. This translates into CASSQDGGGTEAFF.

The J gene is TRBJ1-2, the V gene TRBV6-6; 7 bases agree with TRBD1. Germline assignment: CDR1 MNHNY and CDR2 SVGAGI (reference sequence). This CDR3 has 14 residues. The J segment lost 6 bases and the V segment lost 2 bases, leaving 6 bases of the junction unmatched. The CDR3 is CASSYGQTGDGYTF. The CDR3 DNA sequence: TGTGCCAGCAGTTACGGACAAACAGGGGATGGCTACACCTTC.

A note on this clonotype: Compared with germline, one end of the junction differs, possibly owing to a read error. The chain links TRBV7-9 to TRBJ2-3; no firm D call. This CDR3 has 15 residues. Germline V gene data show CDR1 as SEHNR and CDR2 as FQNEAQ (reference sequence). CDR3 DNA: TGTGCCGGCAGCTCCCGTCTAAGGGCGGCAGATACGCAGTATTTT. This translates into CAGSSRLRAADTQYF.

Remarks on this clonotype: One end of the junction does not line up with germline, which may come from a read error. The rearrangement joins TRBV7-8 to TRBJ2-2; D is tentatively TRBD1 or TRBD2 (5 bases each). The CDR3 covers 16 residues. CDR1 is SGHVS and CDR2 is FQNEAQ in the germline V gene. Here the CDR3 DNA reads TGTGCCAGCAGCTTACCCGGGGCCGCCCGTCCCGGGGAGCGGTTTTTT. This encodes CASSLPGAARPGERFF.

Regarding this clonotype: This may be a read error, as it is one base from a much larger clone. The CDR3 DNA reads TGTGCCAGCAGCGGACCCAGGGGGGAGACCCGGTACTTC. It yields the protein CASSGPRGETRYF. This chain uses TRBV6-6 with TRBJ2-5; tentatively, D is TRBD1 (7 bases). Germline V CDR1 and CDR2: MNHNY, SVGAGI (reference sequence). The CDR3 consists of 13 residues.

This clonotype was detected only a few times. The chain is built from TRBV5-1 and TRBJ1-4, with D unresolved. Trimming removed 0 bases at V and 7 bases at J, with 13 bases between. Per the germline V gene, CDR1 is SGHRS and CDR2 is YFSETQ. The CDR3 covers 15 residues. The DNA of the CDR3 is TGCGCCAGCAGCTTGGAAGGGTCGGGGAGTGAAAAACTGTTTTTT. It translates to CASSLEGSGSEKLFF.

This chain joins TRBV4-1 and TRBJ2-5; tentative D call: TRBD1 (5 bases). Germline V gene data show CDR1 as MGHRA and CDR2 as YSYEKL. The V end lost 4 bases, the J end lost 4 bases, and 10 bases lay between the germline ends. This CDR3 comprises 13 residues. The CDR3 bases are TGCGCCAGCAGCCCGACAGCGTCAGAGACCCAGTACTTC. This encodes CASSPTASETQYF.